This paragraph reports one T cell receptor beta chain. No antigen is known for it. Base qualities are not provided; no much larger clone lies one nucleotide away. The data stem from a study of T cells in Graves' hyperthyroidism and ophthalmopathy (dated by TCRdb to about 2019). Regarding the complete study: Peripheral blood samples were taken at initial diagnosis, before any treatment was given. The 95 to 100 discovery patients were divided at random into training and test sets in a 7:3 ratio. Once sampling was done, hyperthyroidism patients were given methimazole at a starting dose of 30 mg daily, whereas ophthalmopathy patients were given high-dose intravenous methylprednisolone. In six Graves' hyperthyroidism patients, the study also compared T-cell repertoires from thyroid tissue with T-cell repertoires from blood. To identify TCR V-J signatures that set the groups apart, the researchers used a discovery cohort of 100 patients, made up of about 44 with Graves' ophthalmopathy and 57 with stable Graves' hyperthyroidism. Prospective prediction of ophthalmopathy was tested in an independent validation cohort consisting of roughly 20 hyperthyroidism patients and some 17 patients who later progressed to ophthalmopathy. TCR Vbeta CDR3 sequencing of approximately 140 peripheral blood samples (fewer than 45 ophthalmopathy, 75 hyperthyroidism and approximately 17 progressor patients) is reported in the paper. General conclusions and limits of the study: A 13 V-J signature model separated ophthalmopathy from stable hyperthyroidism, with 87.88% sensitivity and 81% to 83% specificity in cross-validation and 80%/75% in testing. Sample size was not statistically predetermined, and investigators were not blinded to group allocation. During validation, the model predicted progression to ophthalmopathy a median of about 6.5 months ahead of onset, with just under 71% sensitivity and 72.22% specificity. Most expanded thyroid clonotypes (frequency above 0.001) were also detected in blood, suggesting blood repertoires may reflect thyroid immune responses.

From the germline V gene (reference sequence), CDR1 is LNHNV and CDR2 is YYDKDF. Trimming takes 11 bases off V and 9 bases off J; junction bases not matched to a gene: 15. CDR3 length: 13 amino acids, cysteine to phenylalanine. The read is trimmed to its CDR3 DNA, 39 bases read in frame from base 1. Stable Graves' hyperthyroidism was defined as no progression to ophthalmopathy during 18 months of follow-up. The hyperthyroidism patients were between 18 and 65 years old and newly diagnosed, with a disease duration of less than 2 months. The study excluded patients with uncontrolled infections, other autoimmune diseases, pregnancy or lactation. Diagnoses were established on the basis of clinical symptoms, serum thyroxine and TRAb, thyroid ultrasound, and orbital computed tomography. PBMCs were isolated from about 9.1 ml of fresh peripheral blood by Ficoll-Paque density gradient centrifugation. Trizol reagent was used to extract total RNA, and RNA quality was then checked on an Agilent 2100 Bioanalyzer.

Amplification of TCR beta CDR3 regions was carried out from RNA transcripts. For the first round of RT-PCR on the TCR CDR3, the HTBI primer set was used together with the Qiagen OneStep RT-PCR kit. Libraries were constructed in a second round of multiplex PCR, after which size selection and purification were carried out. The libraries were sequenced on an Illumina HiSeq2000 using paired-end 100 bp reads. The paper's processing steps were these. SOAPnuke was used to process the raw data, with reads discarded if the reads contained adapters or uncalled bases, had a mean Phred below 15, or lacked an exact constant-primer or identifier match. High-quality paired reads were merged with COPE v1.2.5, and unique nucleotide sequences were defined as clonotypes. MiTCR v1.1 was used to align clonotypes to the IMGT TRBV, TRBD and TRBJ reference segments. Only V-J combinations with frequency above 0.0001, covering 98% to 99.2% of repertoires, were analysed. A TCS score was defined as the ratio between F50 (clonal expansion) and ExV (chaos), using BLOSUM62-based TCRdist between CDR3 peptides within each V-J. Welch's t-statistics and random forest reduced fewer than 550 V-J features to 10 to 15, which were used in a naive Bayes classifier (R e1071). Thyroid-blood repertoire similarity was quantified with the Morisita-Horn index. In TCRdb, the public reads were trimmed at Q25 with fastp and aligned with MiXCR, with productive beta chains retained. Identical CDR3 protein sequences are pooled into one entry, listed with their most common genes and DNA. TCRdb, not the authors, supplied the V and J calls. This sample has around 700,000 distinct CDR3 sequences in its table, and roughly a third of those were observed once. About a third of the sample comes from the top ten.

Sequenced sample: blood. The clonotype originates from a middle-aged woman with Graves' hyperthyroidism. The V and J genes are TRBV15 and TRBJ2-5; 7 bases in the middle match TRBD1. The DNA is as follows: TGTGCCCCCGGGACAGACGACAATCAGCCCCAGTACTTC. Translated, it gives CAPGTDDNQPQYF.